The clone carrying this T cell receptor (beta chain) was found a few times. The antigen is not known. The entry originates in a study of CD8+ T cells in alopecia areata. Study context: A regimen of oral tofacitinib, 5 to 10 mg twice daily, was given to treated patients.

The treatment: oral pan-JAK inhibitor, 5-10 mg twice daily. Isolated RNA was reverse transcribed into cDNA used as the sequencing template. TCRdb keeps only in-frame clones here, not all; method: immunoSEQ multiplex PCR. The sample lists roughly 170,000 clones, around 58% seen once, with over 9.5% in the top ten. General study findings and limits: Significant decreases in scalp clonality and expanded CD8+ clones followed tofacitinib treatment.

Germline V lookup: CDR1 MNHEY, CDR2 SMNVEV (reference sequence). The V gene lost 3 bases and the J gene lost 3 bases, with 3 bases spanning the gap. The CDR3 sequence is 12 residues long. The V and J genes are TRBV27 and TRBJ1-5; D is ambiguous. This sample comprised CD8+ T cells sorted from blood, obtained at week 24, from a patient treated with tofacitinib. The clonotype originates from a human donor with alopecia areata. CDR3 sequence (DNA): TGTGCCAGCAGTTTCCACAATCAGCCCCAGCATTTT. It codes for CASSFHNQPQHF.